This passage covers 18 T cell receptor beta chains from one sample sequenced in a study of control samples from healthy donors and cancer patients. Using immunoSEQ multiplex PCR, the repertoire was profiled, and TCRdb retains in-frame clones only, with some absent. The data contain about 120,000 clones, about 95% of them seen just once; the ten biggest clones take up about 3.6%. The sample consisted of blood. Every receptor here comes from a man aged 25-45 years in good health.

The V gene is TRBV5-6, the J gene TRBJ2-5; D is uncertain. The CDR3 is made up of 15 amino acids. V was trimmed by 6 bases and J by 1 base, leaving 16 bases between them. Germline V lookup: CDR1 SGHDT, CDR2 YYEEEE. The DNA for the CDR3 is TGTGCCAGCACCCCCGCCCTCGGGTCCCAAGAGACCCAGTACTTC. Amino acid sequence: CASTPALGSQETQYF.

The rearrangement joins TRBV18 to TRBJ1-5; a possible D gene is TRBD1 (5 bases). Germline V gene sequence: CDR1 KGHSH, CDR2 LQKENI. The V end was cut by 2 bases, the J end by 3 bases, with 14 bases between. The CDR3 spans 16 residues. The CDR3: CASSPIGGVNNQPQHF. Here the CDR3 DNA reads TGTGCCAGCTCACCAATCGGGGGAGTTAACAATCAGCCCCAGCATTTT.

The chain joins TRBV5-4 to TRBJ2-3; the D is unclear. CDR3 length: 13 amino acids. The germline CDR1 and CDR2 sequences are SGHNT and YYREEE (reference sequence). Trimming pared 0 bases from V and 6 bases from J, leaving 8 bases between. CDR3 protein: CASSLDSGDTQYF. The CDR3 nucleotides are TGTGCCAGCAGCTTGGATTCCGGGGATACGCAGTATTTT.

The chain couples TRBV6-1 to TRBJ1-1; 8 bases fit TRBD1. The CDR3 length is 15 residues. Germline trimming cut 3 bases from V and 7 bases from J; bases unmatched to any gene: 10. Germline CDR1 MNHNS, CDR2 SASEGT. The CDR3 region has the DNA TGTGCCAGCAGTGATTTGGACAGGGAGGAGGATGAAGCTTTCTTT. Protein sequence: CASSDLDREEDEAFF.

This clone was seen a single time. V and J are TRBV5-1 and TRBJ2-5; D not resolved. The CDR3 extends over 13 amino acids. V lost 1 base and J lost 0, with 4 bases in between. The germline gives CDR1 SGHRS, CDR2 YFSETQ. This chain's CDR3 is CASSLQYQETQYF. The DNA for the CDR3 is TGCGCCAGCAGCTTGCAGTACCAAGAGACCCAGTACTTC.

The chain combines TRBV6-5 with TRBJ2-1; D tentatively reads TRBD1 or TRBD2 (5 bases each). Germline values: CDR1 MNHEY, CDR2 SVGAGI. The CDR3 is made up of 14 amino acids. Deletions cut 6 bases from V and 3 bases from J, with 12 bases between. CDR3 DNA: TGTGCCAGCAGAACCGGGGCGAGCTACAATGAGCAGTTCTTC. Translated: CASRTGASYNEQFF.

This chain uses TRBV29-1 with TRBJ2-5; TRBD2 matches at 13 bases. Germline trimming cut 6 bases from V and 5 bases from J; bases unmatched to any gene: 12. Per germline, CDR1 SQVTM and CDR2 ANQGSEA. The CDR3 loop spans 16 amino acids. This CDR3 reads CSVSGTSGVRMETQYF. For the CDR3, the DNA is TGCAGCGTATCCGGGACTAGCGGGGTGCGTATGGAGACCCAGTACTTC.

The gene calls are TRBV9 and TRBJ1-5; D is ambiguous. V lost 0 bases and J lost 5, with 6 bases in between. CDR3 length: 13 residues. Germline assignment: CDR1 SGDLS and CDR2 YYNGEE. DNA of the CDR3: TGTGCCAGCAGCGTAGACCAAGATCAGCCCCAGCATTTT. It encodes CASSVDQDQPQHF.

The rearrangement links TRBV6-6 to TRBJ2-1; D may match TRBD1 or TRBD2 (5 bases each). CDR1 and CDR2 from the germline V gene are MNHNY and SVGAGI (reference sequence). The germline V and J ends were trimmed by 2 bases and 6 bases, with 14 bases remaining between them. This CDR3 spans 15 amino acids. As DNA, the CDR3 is TGTGCCAGCAGTTACCCAATCGAGGGGTTCAATGAGCAGTTCTTC. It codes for CASSYPIEGFNEQFF.

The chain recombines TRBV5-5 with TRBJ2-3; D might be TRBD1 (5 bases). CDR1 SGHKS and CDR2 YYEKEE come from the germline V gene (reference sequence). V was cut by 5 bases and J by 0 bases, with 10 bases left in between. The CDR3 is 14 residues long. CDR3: CASRKTVSTDTQYF. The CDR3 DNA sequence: TGTGCCAGCAGGAAGACAGTAAGCACAGATACGCAGTATTTT.

The CDR3 DNA reads TGTGCCAGCAGTGAAGGTTCTAGCAATCAGCCCCAGCATTTT. Translated, it gives CASSEGSSNQPQHF. The chain is built from TRBV25-1 and TRBJ1-5; D remains ambiguous. The ends were cut back, 2 bases at V and 0 bases at J, with 5 bases in the middle. This CDR3 has 14 amino acids. Germline CDR1 and CDR2: MGHDK and SYGVNS.

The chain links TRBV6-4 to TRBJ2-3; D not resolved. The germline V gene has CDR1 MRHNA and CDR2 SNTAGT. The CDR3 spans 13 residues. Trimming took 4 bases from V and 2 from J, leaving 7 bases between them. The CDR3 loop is CASSVTTTDTQYF. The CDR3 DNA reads TGTGCCAGCAGTGTAACAACCACAGATACGCAGTATTTT.

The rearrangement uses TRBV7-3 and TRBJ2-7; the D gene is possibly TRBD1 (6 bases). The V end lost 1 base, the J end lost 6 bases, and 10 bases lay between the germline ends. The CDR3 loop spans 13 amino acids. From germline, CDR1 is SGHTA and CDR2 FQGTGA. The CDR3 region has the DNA TGTGCCAGCAGCTTAATGGCAGGGGCCGAGCAGTACTTC. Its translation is CASSLMAGAEQYF.

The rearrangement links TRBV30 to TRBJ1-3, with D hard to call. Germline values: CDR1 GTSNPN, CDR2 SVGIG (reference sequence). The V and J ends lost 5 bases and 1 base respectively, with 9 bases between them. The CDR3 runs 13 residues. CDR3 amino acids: CAWGMTSGNTIYF. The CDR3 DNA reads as TGTGCCTGGGGAATGACATCTGGAAACACCATATATTTT.

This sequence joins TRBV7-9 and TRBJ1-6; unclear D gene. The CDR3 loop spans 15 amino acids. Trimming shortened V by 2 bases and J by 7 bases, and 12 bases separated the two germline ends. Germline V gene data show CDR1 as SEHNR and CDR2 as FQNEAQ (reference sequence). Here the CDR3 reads CASSLLTGENSPLHF. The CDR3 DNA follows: TGTGCCAGCAGCTTACTTACCGGGGAGAATTCACCCCTCCACTTT.

For the CDR3, the DNA is TGTGCCAGTAGTACTCGGGCTACCCTGCAGCCCCAGCATTTT. Protein: CASSTRATLQPQHF. The chain combines TRBV19 with TRBJ1-5; D gene uncertain. This CDR3 spans 14 amino acids. Germline CDR1 is LNHDA and CDR2 is SQIVND (reference sequence). The V gene lost 4 bases and the J gene lost 7 bases, with 14 bases spanning the gap.

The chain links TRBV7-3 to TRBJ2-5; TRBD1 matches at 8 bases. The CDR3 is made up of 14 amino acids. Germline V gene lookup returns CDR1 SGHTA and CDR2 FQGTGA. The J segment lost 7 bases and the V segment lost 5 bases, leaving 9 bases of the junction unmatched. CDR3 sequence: CASSQTGAAGTQYF. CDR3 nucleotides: TGTGCCAGCAGCCAGACAGGGGCGGCCGGGACCCAGTACTTC.

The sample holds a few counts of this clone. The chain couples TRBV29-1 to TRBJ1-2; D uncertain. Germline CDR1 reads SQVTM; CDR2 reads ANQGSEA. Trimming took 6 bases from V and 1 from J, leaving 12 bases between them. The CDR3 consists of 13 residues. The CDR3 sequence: CSVRIGINYGYTF. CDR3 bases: TGCAGCGTGCGGATTGGTATTAACTATGGCTACACCTTC.